Many counts were recorded for the clone carrying this TCR beta chain. Its antigen remains unidentified. CDR1 is DFQATT, CDR2 SNEGSKA, per germline (reference sequence). Trimming took 0 bases from V and 0 from J, leaving 10 bases between them. There are 15 residues in the CDR3. The record originates from a study of T-cell reconstitution after alpha-beta-depleted transplantation in children. General observations from the study: Several hundred expanded graft clones reportedly supplied alpha-beta T cells about two months after transplant.

Unique molecular identifiers were built into the TCRbeta library. MiXCR, applied by TCRdb to the PCR reads, yields one record per CDR3 protein. Among over 150,000 distinct CDR3 sequences listed, around 5.9% were seen once. This sequence was found in a girl less than two years old with combined immunodeficiency, due to receive a stem cell transplant. The V gene is TRBV20-1, the J gene TRBJ2-3; D remains unclear. Sequenced here: PBMCs, sampled before TCRalphabeta/CD19-depleted stem cell transplant. The chain's CDR3 is CSARDLEPSTDTQYF. CDR3 DNA sequence: TGCAGTGCTAGAGATTTGGAGCCAAGCACAGATACGCAGTATTTT.